Below are 2 T cell receptor beta chains sequenced from a single sample in a study of shared clonotypes between healthy human individuals. Terminally differentiated effector memory CD45RA+ cells were excluded from the naive CD8 cells, which were CD45RO-negative and positively selected for CCR7. Data came from immunoSEQ multiplex PCR; TCRdb stores just in-frame clones and leaves some out. The data contain hundreds of thousands of clones, under 95% of them singletons. The sequenced sample consisted of naive CD8+ T cells sorted from blood. The receptors originated from a man aged 25-45 years in good health.

The chain has TRBV29-1 and TRBJ2-1, with D perhaps matching TRBD1 (6 bases). Germline assignment: CDR1 SQVTM and CDR2 ANQGSEA. There are 15 residues in the CDR3. Trimming cost V 2 bases and J 3 bases, with 14 bases left between them. The CDR3 reads CSVESAGDIYNEQFF. CDR3 bases: TGCAGCGTTGAATCGGCAGGGGATATCTACAATGAGCAGTTCTTC.

The chain combines TRBV28 with TRBJ1-1; perhaps TRBD1 as D (5 bases). Germline CDR1 and CDR2: MDHEN and SYDVKM. The CDR3 spans 16 residues. Trimming took off 7 bases at V and 0 bases at J, with 18 bases between the two ends. The CDR3 DNA reads as TGTGCCAGCACAGACTGGGCGCGGGGGGTGAACACTGAAGCTTTCTTT. Its protein product is CASTDWARGVNTEAFF.